The T cell receptor beta chain under discussion was sequenced for a study of metastatic and nonmetastatic thyroid tumors. Study-level information: Where malignant and benign thyroid patients were concerned, repertoires were compared across blood and tumor or nodule tissue.

Study processing details: Clinicopathological groups supplied CDR3 differences that were used to build a distant-metastasis classifier for papillary thyroid cancer. TCRdb re-analyzed the PCR reads through MiXCR. For this entry, the V and J calls and clone size follow TCRdb and not the study's own pipeline. The data contain about 93,000 clones, over 9.5% of them singletons. This clone was counted many times. Patients were all untreated before their thyroid surgery. The specimen sequenced was blood. The clonotype comes from a female donor with papillary thyroid cancer or a benign thyroid nodule (not recorded which). Some clones in this sample may be carry-over from other donors' samples.

The CDR3 region has the DNA TGCAGCGCTAGACTAGCCAAGACCTACAATGAGCAGTTCTTC. Translated, it gives CSARLAKTYNEQFF. The V call is TRBV29-1, the J call TRBJ2-1; 7 bases are a match to TRBD2. Germline CDR1 and CDR2: SQVTM and ANQGSEA. The CDR3 is made up of 14 amino acids. After removal of 7 bases from V and 2 bases from J, the junction contained 8 bases not matched to a gene.